The clone carrying this T cell receptor (beta chain) was observed a handful of times. What it recognizes is unknown. Profiled with immunoSEQ multiplex PCR; TCRdb holds only in-frame clones, not every one. The table records 30,000 to 35,000 clones without singletons, the ten largest covering roughly 6.7%. On the day of bone marrow donation, the related graft donor provided peripheral blood. The data are from a study of T cells after posttransplantation cyclophosphamide. The study's findings and limits: TRB clonality was highly associated with recipient CMV seropositivity and reactivation. Later post-transplant blood repertoires were often dominated by donor CD8+ memory clones.

The CDR3 runs to 15 residues. Germline values: CDR1 MNHNS, CDR2 SASEGT. V shed 7 bases and J shed 0 bases, with 13 bases lying between them. The chain links TRBV6-1 to TRBJ1-5; D remains ambiguous. This TCR derives from a woman between 45 and 65 years old in good health and a related stem cell transplant donor. Sequencing used PBMCs. The CDR3 sequence: CASTAGSRSNQPQHF. CDR3 bases: TGTGCCAGCACGGCAGGTTCTCGTAGCAATCAGCCCCAGCATTTT.